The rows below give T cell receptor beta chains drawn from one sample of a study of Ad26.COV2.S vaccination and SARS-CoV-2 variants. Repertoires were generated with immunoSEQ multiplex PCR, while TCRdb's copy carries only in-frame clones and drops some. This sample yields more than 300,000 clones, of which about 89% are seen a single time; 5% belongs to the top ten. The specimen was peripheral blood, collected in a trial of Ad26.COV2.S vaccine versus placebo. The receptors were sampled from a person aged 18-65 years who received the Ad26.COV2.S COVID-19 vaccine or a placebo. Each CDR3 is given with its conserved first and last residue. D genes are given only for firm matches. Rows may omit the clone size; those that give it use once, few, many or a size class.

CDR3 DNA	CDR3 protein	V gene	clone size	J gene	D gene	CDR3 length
TGTGCCAGTAGTATTCGCACAGATACGCAGTATTTT	CASSIRTDTQYF	TRBV19	once	TRBJ2-3	-	12
TGCGCCAGCAGCCCGGAGCCAAAGGACAGTAATGAAAAACTGTTTTTT	CASSPEPKDSNEKLFF	TRBV5-1	-	TRBJ1-4	-	16
TGTGCCAGCAGTTACGAACCCTCCATGGAGAAAAGGTTCCCCGGGACAGATACGCAGTATTTT	CASSYEPSMEKRFPGTDTQYF	TRBV6-2/TRBV6-3	many	TRBJ2-3	-	21
TGTGCCAGCAGCGTCCTAGCGGGGGGGTACAATGAGCAGTTCTTC	CASSVLAGGYNEQFF	TRBV9	-	TRBJ2-1	TRBD2	15
TGTGCCAGCAGCTCCATTTCGGAGGGGGCGAATGAGCAGTTCTTC	CASSSISEGANEQFF	TRBV5-6	once	TRBJ2-1	-	15
TGTGCCAGTAGTATTTCCAGGGTTAGCAATCAGCCCCAGCATTTT	CASSISRVSNQPQHF	TRBV19	-	TRBJ1-5	-	15
TGTGCCAGCAGCTCCCGCCGGAAGAACACTGAAGCTTTCTTT	CASSSRRKNTEAFF	TRBV7-2	-	TRBJ1-1	-	14
TGTGCCAGCAGCGAGGATCGGACAGGGAACTATGGCTACACCTTC	CASSEDRTGNYGYTF	TRBV9	-	TRBJ1-2	TRBD1	15
TGTGCCAGCAGCTTAGACAGGGTAGGGAGTCAGCCCCAGCATTTT	CASSLDRVGSQPQHF	TRBV7-8	-	TRBJ1-5	-	15
TGTGCCAGCAGCCCACCCCCTAAGGGGAGGAATGGCTACACCTTC	CASSPPPKGRNGYTF	TRBV7-3	few	TRBJ1-2	-	15
TGTGCCAGCAGCTTAGATATCCCAGCTAACTATGGCTACACCTTC	CASSLDIPANYGYTF	TRBV11-2	-	TRBJ1-2	-	15
TGTGCCACCACTGACAGGGGCACAGATACGCAGTATTTT	CATTDRGTDTQYF	TRBV24-1	-	TRBJ2-3	TRBD1	13
TGTGCCAGCAGTTTAATGGGGACAGTTATTACCGGGGAGCTGTTTTTT	CASSLMGTVITGELFF	TRBV27	few	TRBJ2-2	TRBD1	16
TGTGCCACCAGTGATTTGCCCTGGGACAGCCATCCCGAGAACACTGAAGCTTTCTTT	CATSDLPWDSHPENTEAFF	TRBV24-1	-	TRBJ1-1	TRBD1	19
TGTGCCAGCAGCCCCAAACCCCGGACAGGGAGGATAGGCGACTCTGAAGCCTTCTTT	CASSPKPRTGRIGDSEAFF	TRBV5-6	-	TRBJ1-1	TRBD1	19
TGTGCCAGCAGCCCGGGGGAAGAGACCCAGTACTTC	CASSPGEETQYF	TRBV6-2/TRBV6-3	-	TRBJ2-5	-	12
TGTGCCAGCAGCTCGGGACTAGCGGGGACCTACAATGAGCAGTTCTTC	CASSSGLAGTYNEQFF	TRBV9	-	TRBJ2-1	TRBD2	16
TGTGCCAGCAGCCCGACAATACGGAGTGAAAAACTGTTTTTT	CASSPTIRSEKLFF	TRBV9	-	TRBJ1-4	-	14
TGTGCCAGCAGTGTTCTAGCGGGAGGGCCCAGCTCCTACAATGAGCAGTTCTTC	CASSVLAGGPSSYNEQFF	TRBV6-1	once	TRBJ2-1	TRBD2	18
TGTGCCAGCAGCTTAGCGGGTAACACTAATGAAAAACTGTTTTTT	CASSLAGNTNEKLFF	TRBV7-9	-	TRBJ1-4	-	15
TGTGCCAGCAGCTTAAGCGGGAGCTCCTACAATGAGCAGTTCTTC	CASSLSGSSYNEQFF	TRBV7-2	-	TRBJ2-1	TRBD2	15
TGTGCCAGCGGGGCTCGAGCGGGAGTCAACAATGAGCAGTTCTTC	CASGARAGVNNEQFF	TRBV9	-	TRBJ2-1	TRBD2	15
TGTGCCAGCAGTTACTCGCCCACAGATACGCAGTATTTT	CASSYSPTDTQYF	TRBV6-6	once	TRBJ2-3	-	13
TGTGCCAGCAGCCGGGACCGAAACTCCTACAATGAGCAGTTCTTC	CASSRDRNSYNEQFF	TRBV3-1/TRBV3-2	-	TRBJ2-1	-	15
TGCGCCAGCAGCTCGGGACAGGCGGCGGCTCACGAGCAGTACTTC	CASSSGQAAAHEQYF	TRBV5-1	-	TRBJ2-7	TRBD1	15
TGCGCCAGCAGCTTGGCCGTCAACCCCGGGGTGCATGAGCAGTTCTTC	CASSLAVNPGVHEQFF	TRBV5-1	-	TRBJ2-1	-	16